This T cell receptor beta chain was identified during a study of CD8+ T cells in alopecia areata. Investigators isolated RNA and reverse transcribed it into cDNA to act as the sequencing template. Produced via immunoSEQ multiplex PCR; TCRdb's table is partial and in-frame only. The sample lists roughly 150,000 clones; about 56% were seen once. This clone was found a few times. Its antigen is still unknown. The CDR3 is 11 amino acids. The V gene lost 4 bases and the J gene lost 4 bases, with 5 bases spanning the gap. Germline-derived CDR1 and CDR2 are MNHEY and SMNVEV (reference sequence). Study-wide results and caveats: Scalp clonality, along with expanded CD8+ clones among the top 100, was significantly decreased by tofacitinib.

Stated treatment: oral pan-JAK inhibitor, 5-10 mg twice daily. From alopecia areata patients, lesional scalp punch biopsies and peripheral blood were collected. T lymphocytes (CD4+ and CD8+) were sorted from PBMCs. The sequencing here drew on CD8+ T cells sorted from blood, taken at week 4, from a patient treated with tofacitinib. The sequence came from a human donor with alopecia areata. The chain carries TRBV27 and TRBJ2-7; no firm D call. This CDR3 is CASSSRYEQYF. The CDR3 nucleotides read TGTGCCAGCAGTTCCAGATACGAGCAGTACTTC.